This entry describes one T cell receptor beta chain. This sample is drawn from a study of early T cells in non-severe SARS-CoV-2 infection. CDR3 length: 13 residues. The V gene's germline CDR1 is LGHDT and CDR2 YNNKEL (reference sequence). Trimming shortened V by 2 bases and J by 4 bases, and 9 bases separated the two germline ends. Each CDR3 protein gets one entry after TCRdb re-called the 5' RACE reads with MiXCR. The data show about 80,000 distinct CDR3 sequences, roughly 6% seen once. The clonotype comes from an adult who was a healthcare worker with PCR-confirmed SARS-CoV-2 infection or an uninfected control (not recorded which). Sequencing used whole blood. This chain connects TRBV3-1 to TRBJ2-7; D gene ambiguous. CDR3 bases: TGTGCCAGCAGCCAAAGTGCCCGTTACGAGCAGTACTTC. It is translated as CASSQSARYEQYF.